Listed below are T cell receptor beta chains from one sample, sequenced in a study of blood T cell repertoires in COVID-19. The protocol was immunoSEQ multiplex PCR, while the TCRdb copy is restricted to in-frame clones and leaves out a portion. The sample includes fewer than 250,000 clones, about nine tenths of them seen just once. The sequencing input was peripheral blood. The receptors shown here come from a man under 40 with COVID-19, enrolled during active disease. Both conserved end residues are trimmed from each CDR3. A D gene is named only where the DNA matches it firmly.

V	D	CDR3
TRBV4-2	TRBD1	ASSLSTGTNEQF
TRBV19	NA	ASAGGGTNEKLF
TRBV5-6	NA	ASSLERRSAQH
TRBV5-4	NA	ASSFALSSTDTQY
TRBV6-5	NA	ASKTRWEDEQY
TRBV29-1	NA	SHGGNYGYT
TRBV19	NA	ASSITGNTEAF
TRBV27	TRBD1	ASSLWVGRGPNSPLH
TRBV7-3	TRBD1	ASSPNSPTGGSGNTIY
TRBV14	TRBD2	ASSQDGGEGPSSYEQY
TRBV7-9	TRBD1	ASSLVGQAYEQY
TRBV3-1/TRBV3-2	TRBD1	ASSNRGQGDTQY
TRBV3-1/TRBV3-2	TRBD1	ASSQSRDRVAGGEKLF
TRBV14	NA	ASKEARSTDTQY
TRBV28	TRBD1	ASSVDRVNTEAF